Listed below are T cell receptor beta chains from one sample, sequenced in a study of CD8+CD57+ T cells in acquired aplastic anemia. One entry per CDR3 protein, called by TCRdb with MiXCR from the reads. The sample lists approximately 98,000 distinct CDR3 sequences, less than 65% occurring once. Sequencing input: sorted CD4+, CD8+, or CD8+CD57+ T cells (not recorded which) from PBMCs. These receptor sequences come from a human donor in good health, serving as a control. Both conserved end residues are part of each CDR3. D genes are given only for firm matches. Size is omitted from some rows. Given values are once, few, many or a class for expanded clones.

TRBV20-1	many	TRBJ2-3	TRBD1	TGCAGTGCTCCGACAGGGCTTAGCACAGATACGCAGTATTTT	CSAPTGLSTDTQYF
TRBV7-6	many	TRBJ2-6	TRBD2	TGTGCCAGCAGCTTAGAAGGTGGACTAGCGGGGTTCTACTCTGGGGCCAACGTCCTGACTTTC	CASSLEGGLAGFYSGANVLTF
TRBV6-6	many	TRBJ1-3	-	TGTGCCAGCGAGGCGGTTGGAAACACCATATATTTT	CASEAVGNTIYF
TRBV12-3/TRBV12-4	-	TRBJ2-1	-	TGTGCCAGCACTTCCACCACCTACAATGAGCAGTTCTTC	CASTSTTYNEQFF
TRBV19	-	TRBJ1-2	-	TGTGCCAGTATGGCAGGTACCTATGGCTACACCTTC	CASMAGTYGYTF
TRBV4-3	many	TRBJ2-7	-	TGCACCAGCAGCCCCGGGACGGTATCCTACGAGCAGTACTTC	CTSSPGTVSYEQYF
TRBV7-7	many	TRBJ2-1	TRBD2	TGTGCCAGCAGCGGCGGGGGGGCGGGTAATGAGCAGTTCTTC	CASSGGGAGNEQFF
TRBV14	many	TRBJ2-3	-	TGTGCCAGCAGCCAAGAGGGGGATACGCAGTATTTT	CASSQEGDTQYF
TRBV7-6	-	TRBJ1-2	TRBD1	TGTGCTAGCAGCCACACCTCGGACAGGAGCTATGGCTACACCTTC	CASSHTSDRSYGYTF
TRBV15	-	TRBJ2-3	-	TGTGCCACCAGCAGAGAAAATACCGGCACAGATACGCAGTATTTT	CATSRENTGTDTQYF
TRBV15	-	TRBJ1-5	-	TGTGCCACCAGCAGGGGGAGGGTCGGGCAGCCCCAGCATTTT	CATSRGRVGQPQHF
TRBV12-3/TRBV12-4	-	TRBJ1-1	TRBD1	TGTGCCAGCAGTTTTTTTCAGGGGGAGACTGAAGCTTTCTTT	CASSFFQGETEAFF
TRBV6-5	-	TRBJ2-1	-	TGTGCCAGCAGTTACCTGGGGAATGAGCAGTTCTTC	CASSYLGNEQFF
TRBV16	many	TRBJ2-5	-	TGTGCCAGCAGCCCCCTTTCGACACAGCAAGAGACCCAGTACTTC	CASSPLSTQQETQYF
TRBV7-2	-	TRBJ2-7	-	TGTGCCAGCAGCTTTCTGGGCTACGAGCAGTACTTC	CASSFLGYEQYF
TRBV10-3	-	TRBJ2-5	-	TGTGCCGCCCAAGAGACCCAGTACTTC	CAAQETQYF
TRBV7-3	many	TRBJ1-2	TRBD1	TGTGCCAGCAGCCCCGGGACAGGGGGCGGGAATGGCTACACCTTC	CASSPGTGGGNGYTF
TRBV20-1	medium-sized	TRBJ1-2	-	TGCAGTGCTAGGATGGGCTACTATGGCTACACCTTC	CSARMGYYGYTF
TRBV29-1	once	TRBJ1-1	-	TGCAGCGTTGAATCCCGGATCGCCCAGCGAGAAGCTTTCTTT	CSVESRIAQREAFF
TRBV2	-	TRBJ1-2	-	TGTGCCAGCAGGGCGGGGCGTTTGGACTATGGCTACACCTTC	CASRAGRLDYGYTF
TRBV13	-	TRBJ2-3	-	TGTGCCAGCAGCTACACAGATGCGCAGTGTTTT	CASSYTDAQCF
TRBV11-3	many	TRBJ1-1	-	TGTGCCAGCAGCCGACCCGAGGCTTTCTTT	CASSRPEAFF
TRBV29-1	few	TRBJ1-2	TRBD1	TGCAGCGTTGAATATACAGACAGGGACGGACACTATGGCTACACCTTC	CSVEYTDRDGHYGYTF
TRBV5-6	-	TRBJ2-7	-	TGTGCCAGCAGCTTGGTACGTGGCCGTCGGTACGAGCAGTACTTC	CASSLVRGRRYEQYF
TRBV9	many	TRBJ2-2	-	TGTGCCAGCAGCGCACCGACAGGGAACACCGGGGAGCTGTTTTTT	CASSAPTGNTGELFF
TRBV11-3	many	TRBJ2-7	-	TGTGCCAGCAGCTTTAGTGGGGGTCTATCCTACGAGCAGTACTTC	CASSFSGGLSYEQYF
TRBV30	many	TRBJ1-2	-	TGTGCCTGGAGTGAAGGGCCTGGCTACACCTTC	CAWSEGPGYTF
TRBV7-3	few	TRBJ2-2	TRBD2	TGTGCCAGCAGCTTATCGCCTAGCGGGGGTACCGGGGAGCTGCTTTTT	CASSLSPSGGTGELLF
TRBV10-3	-	TRBJ1-1	-	TGTGCCATCTCCACAGGTAGCACTGAAGCTTTCTTT	CAISTGSTEAFF
TRBV20-1	-	TRBJ1-1	-	TGCAGTGGACCCAAAGGAATTAACACTGAAGCTTTCTTT	CSGPKGINTEAFF
TRBV20-1	-	TRBJ1-2	-	TGCAGTGCTAGACCCACAGTTAACTATGGCTACACCTTC	CSARPTVNYGYTF
TRBV12-3/TRBV12-4	-	TRBJ2-5	TRBD2	TGTGCCAGCAGTCTAGGGGAGGGTGAGACCCAGTACTTC	CASSLGEGETQYF
TRBV6-1	few	TRBJ2-3	-	TGTGCCAGCAGTACCACTCTTCAAAGCACAGATACGCAGTATTTT	CASSTTLQSTDTQYF
TRBV10-1	-	TRBJ2-3	-	TGCGCCAGCAGTGAGGGCAGGGTGTTTGGTACAGATACGCAGTATTTT	CASSEGRVFGTDTQYF
TRBV24-1	-	TRBJ1-6	-	TGTGCCACCAGTGATGGCAGTCCAAATTCACCCCTCCACTTT	CATSDGSPNSPLHF
TRBV27	many	TRBJ2-7	-	TGTGCCAGTGGGCAGTCCTACGAGCAGTACTTC	CASGQSYEQYF
TRBV4-1	-	TRBJ2-7	TRBD1	TGCGCCAGCAGCCTCACACCGGGACAGGGCTACGAGCAGTACTTC	CASSLTPGQGYEQYF
TRBV20-1	-	TRBJ1-5	TRBD1	TGCAGTGCCAGCCCGGGACAGGGGAGCAATCAGCCCCAGCATTTT	CSASPGQGSNQPQHF
TRBV20-1	-	TRBJ1-2	-	TGCAGTGCTAGACTTGTCGGGCAGGGGTGGTCTGGCTACACCTTC	CSARLVGQGWSGYTF
TRBV2	-	TRBJ2-3	-	TGTGCCAGCAGTATTATACGCGATACGCAGTATTTT	CASSIIRDTQYF
TRBV7-6	-	TRBJ2-3	TRBD2	TGTGCCAGCAGCTTCCCTCTAGCGGGGGAAGGGACAGATACGCAGTATTTT	CASSFPLAGEGTDTQYF
TRBV11-2	-	TRBJ1-5	-	TGTGCCAGCAGCTATGCCAGGGCGGGCAATCAGCCCCAGCATTTT	CASSYARAGNQPQHF